The 3 T cell receptor beta chains reported below all come from one sample, sequenced in a study of CD8+ T cells in alopecia areata. After isolation, RNA underwent reverse transcription to generate cDNA as the sequencing template. The method was immunoSEQ multiplex PCR; TCRdb's version includes in-frame clones alone and lacks a portion of them. Among 150,000 to 200,000 clones, around 64% were seen once, and the ten largest hold approximately 1.3%. Treatment: oral pan-JAK inhibitor, 5-10 mg twice daily. The sample in question was CD4+ T cells sorted from blood, obtained around week 50, from a patient treated with tofacitinib. These receptors came from a human donor with alopecia areata.

The CDR3 loop reads CSAGRLTRDEQFF. DNA of the CDR3: TGCAGCGCCGGAAGGTTGACCCGGGATGAGCAGTTCTTC. The chain uses TRBV29-1 and TRBJ2-1; D is ambiguous. The CDR3 sequence is 13 residues long. CDR1 and CDR2 from the germline V gene are SQVTM and ANQGSEA. With 7 bases removed from V and 8 bases from J, the gap between germline ends came to 18 bases.

CDR3 DNA sequence: TGTGCCAGCAGCCTACAGGGTAGCACCTACAATGAGCAGTTCTTC. Protein sequence: CASSLQGSTYNEQFF. The chain couples TRBV7-2 to TRBJ2-1, with D possibly TRBD1 on 6 matching bases. Germline V gene data show CDR1 as SGHTA and CDR2 as FQGNSA. V was shortened by 5 bases and J by 2 bases, with 13 bases between the two germline ends. There are 15 residues in the CDR3.

The chain links TRBV7-9 to TRBJ1-1; D gene ambiguous. The germline V gene has CDR1 SEHNR and CDR2 FQNEAQ (reference sequence). Trimming shortened V by 1 base and J by 6 bases, and 6 bases separated the two germline ends. The CDR3 is made up of 12 amino acids. The CDR3 here is CASSLDSSEAFF. In nucleotides, the CDR3 is TGTGCCAGCAGCTTAGACTCATCTGAAGCTTTCTTT.